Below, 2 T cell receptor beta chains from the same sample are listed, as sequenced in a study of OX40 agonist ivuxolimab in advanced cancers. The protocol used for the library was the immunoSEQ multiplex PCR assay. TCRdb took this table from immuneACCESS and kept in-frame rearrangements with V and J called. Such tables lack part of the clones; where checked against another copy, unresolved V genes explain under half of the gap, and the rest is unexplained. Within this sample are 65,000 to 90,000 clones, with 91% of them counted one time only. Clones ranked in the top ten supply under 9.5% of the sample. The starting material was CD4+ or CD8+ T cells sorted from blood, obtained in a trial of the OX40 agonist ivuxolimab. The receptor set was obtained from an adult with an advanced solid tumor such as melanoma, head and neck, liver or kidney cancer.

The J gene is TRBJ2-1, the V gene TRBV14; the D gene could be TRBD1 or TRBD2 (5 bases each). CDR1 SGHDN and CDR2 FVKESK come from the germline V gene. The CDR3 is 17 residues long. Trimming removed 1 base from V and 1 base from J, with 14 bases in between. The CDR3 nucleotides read TGTGCCAGCAGCCAAGTCGAGGGGCTGGGTTCCTACAATGAGCAGTTCTTC. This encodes CASSQVEGLGSYNEQFF.

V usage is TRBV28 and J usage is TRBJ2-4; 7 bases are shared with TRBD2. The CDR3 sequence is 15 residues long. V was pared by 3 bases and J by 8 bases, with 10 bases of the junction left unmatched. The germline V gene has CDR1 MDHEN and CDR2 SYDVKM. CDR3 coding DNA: TGTGCCAGCAGTTTTCCAGTACCGGGGGGATACATTCAGTACTTC. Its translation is CASSFPVPGGYIQYF.